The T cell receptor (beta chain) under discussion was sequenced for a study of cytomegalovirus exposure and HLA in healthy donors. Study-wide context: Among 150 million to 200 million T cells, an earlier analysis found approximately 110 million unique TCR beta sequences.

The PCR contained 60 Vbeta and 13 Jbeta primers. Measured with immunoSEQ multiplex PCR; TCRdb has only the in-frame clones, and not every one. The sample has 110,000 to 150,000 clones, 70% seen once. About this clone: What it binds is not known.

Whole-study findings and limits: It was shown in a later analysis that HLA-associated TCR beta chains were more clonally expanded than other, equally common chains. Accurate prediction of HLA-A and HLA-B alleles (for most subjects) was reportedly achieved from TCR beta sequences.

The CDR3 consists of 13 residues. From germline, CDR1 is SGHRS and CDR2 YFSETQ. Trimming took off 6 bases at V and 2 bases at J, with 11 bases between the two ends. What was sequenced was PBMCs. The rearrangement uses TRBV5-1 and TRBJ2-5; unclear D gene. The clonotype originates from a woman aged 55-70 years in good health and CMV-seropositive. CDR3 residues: CASKVDLQETQYF. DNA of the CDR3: TGCGCCAGCAAAGTAGATCTTCAAGAGACCCAGTACTTC. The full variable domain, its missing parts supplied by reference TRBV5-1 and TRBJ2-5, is KAGVTQTPRYLIKTRGQQVTLSCSPISGHRSVSWYQQTPGQGLQFLFEYFSETQRNKGNFPGRFSGRQFSNSRSEMNVSTLELGDSALYLCASKVDLQETQYFGPGTRLLVL.